This TCR beta chain was identified in a study of T cells in Graves' hyperthyroidism and ophthalmopathy. The overall study: Peripheral blood was acquired at first diagnosis, ahead of any therapy whatsoever. Whole-study findings and limits: Most expanded thyroid clonotypes above 0.001 recurred in blood.

Amplified regions were TCR beta CDR3 sequences from RNA transcripts. When the TCR CDR3 underwent first-round RT-PCR, the HTBI primer set was used. TCRdb reanalysed the multiplex PCR reads using MiXCR and keeps one entry per CDR3 protein. The sample comprises 27,000 or so distinct CDR3 sequences, roughly 46% of which are singletons, and about a tenth rests with the top ten. The patients, who ranged from 18 to 65 in age, presented with newly diagnosed hyperthyroidism lasting under 2 months. Per the germline V gene, CDR1 is SQVTM and CDR2 is ANQGSEA. This CDR3 is 13 amino acids long. V was clipped by 3 bases and J by 4 bases, with 12 bases between them. This clonotype is termed medium-sized. The antigen remains undetermined.

This TCR came from a woman in her 30s with Graves' hyperthyroidism. Sequences were obtained from blood. The V and J genes are TRBV29-1 and TRBJ1-2; D unclear. This CDR3 reads CSVEVRKGYGYTF. The CDR3 DNA sequence: TGCAGCGTTGAGGTCAGAAAGGGCTATGGCTACACCTTC.